The sequence of this TCR beta chain was determined in a study of shared clonotypes between healthy human individuals. About this clone itself: Its antigen is unknown.

Libraries were prepared by immunoSEQ multiplex PCR; TCRdb keeps only in-frame clonotypes and omits some of them. The top ten hold less than 40% of the sample, which has roughly 720,000 clones, roughly 87% seen once. The CD8 memory sample joined CD45RO+ cells and CCR7-negative CD45RA+ cells. Looked up from germline, CDR1 is MNHEY and CDR2 is SMNVEV (reference sequence). The CDR3 has 11 residues. General study points: In a handful of donors, around 5% of naive CD4 clonotypes appeared in common.

The clonotype originates from a young man in good health. Some clones in this sample may be carry-over from other donors' samples. The chain is built from TRBV27 and TRBJ2-5; no clear D. Gene TRBJ2-7 matches the end of the DNA better, so the J call may be wrong. The sample comprised memory CD8+ T cells from PBMCs. The subset: CD45RO+ cells pooled with CCR7-negative TemRA cells. The CDR3 nucleotides are TGTGCCAGCAGTTCGGTCCACGAGCAGTACTTC. Protein: CASSSVHEQYF.